This T cell receptor (beta chain) derives from a study of blood T cell repertoires in COVID-19. Study summary: The study drew acute and convalescent COVID-19 samples from the United States, Italy and Spain. Sources were T cells, B-cell-depleted T cells, or PBMCs; the material itself was cDNA or gDNA.

V dropped 1 base and J dropped 2 bases, with 7 bases sitting between them. CDR1 SGHTA and CDR2 FQGNSA come from the germline V gene. This CDR3 region has 14 residues. Original methodology: From reference gene primer amplification, estimates of nucleated cell counts were derived. Method: immunoSEQ multiplex PCR; TCRdb's copy keeps in-frame clones and lacks some. V and J calls and clone size are those listed in that table; D and trimming were worked out from the DNA. The data contain more than 85,000 clones, 82% of them singletons. The TCR comes from a man older than 75 with acute or convalescent COVID-19. The sample was peripheral blood. The chain employs TRBV7-2 and TRBJ2-3; D is ambiguous. The CDR3 protein is CASSLVRNTDTQYF. For the CDR3, the DNA is TGTGCCAGCAGCTTAGTCAGGAACACAGATACGCAGTATTTT.